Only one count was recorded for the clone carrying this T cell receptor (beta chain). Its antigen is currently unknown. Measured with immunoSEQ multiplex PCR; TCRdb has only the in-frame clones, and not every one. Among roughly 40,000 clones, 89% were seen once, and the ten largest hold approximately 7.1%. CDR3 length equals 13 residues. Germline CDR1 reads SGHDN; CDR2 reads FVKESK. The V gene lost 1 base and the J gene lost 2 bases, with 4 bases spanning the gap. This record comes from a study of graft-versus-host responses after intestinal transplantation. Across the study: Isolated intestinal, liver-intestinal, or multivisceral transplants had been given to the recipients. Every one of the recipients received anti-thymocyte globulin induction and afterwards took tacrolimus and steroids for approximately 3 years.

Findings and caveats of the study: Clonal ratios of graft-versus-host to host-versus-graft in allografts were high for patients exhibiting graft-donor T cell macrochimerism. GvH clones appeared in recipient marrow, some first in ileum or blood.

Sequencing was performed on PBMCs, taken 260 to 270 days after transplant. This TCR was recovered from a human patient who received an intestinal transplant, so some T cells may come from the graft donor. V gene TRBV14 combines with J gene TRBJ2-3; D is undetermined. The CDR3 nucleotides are TGTGCCAGCAGCCAAGGAGACACAGATACGCAGTATTTT. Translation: CASSQGDTDTQYF.